These 14 T cell receptor beta chains were all obtained from the same sample, sequenced in a study of lymphopenia after photon versus proton radiotherapy. Libraries were prepared by immunoSEQ multiplex PCR; TCRdb keeps only in-frame clonotypes and omits some of them. The data show about 12,000 clones, roughly nine tenths seen once. The starting material was peripheral blood, obtained from a patient treated with proton-based radiotherapy. The receptors shown here come from a man between 60 and 75 years old with pancreatic cancer.

This clone was seen just once. The chain employs TRBV5-1 and TRBJ1-1; perhaps TRBD1 as D (6 bases). From germline, CDR1 is SGHRS and CDR2 YFSETQ. V gave up 6 bases and J gave up 2 bases, with 17 bases separating them. The CDR3 sequence is 15 residues long. The CDR3 region is CASTKNPDRNTEAFF. The CDR3 region has the DNA TGCGCCAGCACGAAAAACCCGGACAGAAACACTGAAGCTTTCTTT.

V and J are TRBV5-1 and TRBJ1-1, with TRBD1 as a possible D gene (6 bases). Trimming cost V 3 bases and J 3 bases, with 12 bases left between them. The germline V gene encodes CDR1 SGHRS and CDR2 YFSETQ. CDR3 size: 14 residues. The CDR3 bases are TGCGCCAGCAGCTCTAGGGGGTCGGACACTGAAGCTTTCTTT. It codes for CASSSRGSDTEAFF.

V gene TRBV6-4 combines with J gene TRBJ2-7; TRBD2 is a possible D gene (6 bases). Trimming pared 4 bases from V and 7 bases from J, leaving 20 bases between. This CDR3 is built from 15 residues. CDR1 MRHNA and CDR2 SNTAGT come from the germline V gene. CDR3 residues: CASSGEEGSPFEQYF. The DNA of the CDR3 is TGTGCCAGCAGTGGGGAGGAAGGCAGCCCCTTTGAGCAGTACTTC.

The V call is TRBV6-1, the J call TRBJ2-5, with D possibly matching TRBD1 (6 bases). The DNA matches TRBJ2-7 better at its end, which makes the J call doubtful. Germline values: CDR1 MNHNS, CDR2 SASEGT. The CDR3 is 17 amino acids. CDR3 sequence reads: CASSEAVGTRLGYEQYF. CDR3 nucleotide sequence: TGTGCCAGCAGTGAAGCGGTGGGGACACGGTTGGGCTACGAGCAGTACTTC.

This clone was counted once. This chain connects TRBV27 to TRBJ1-6; D not certain. Between the trimmed V and J ends, which lost 0 bases and 5 bases, there was a span of 14 bases. Germline V gene data show CDR1 as MNHEY and CDR2 as SMNVEV (reference sequence). This CDR3 region has 17 residues. The CDR3 loop is CASSLSMGRKNNSPLHF. CDR3 coding DNA: TGTGCCAGCAGTTTATCGATGGGTAGGAAGAATAATTCACCCCTCCACTTT.

The J gene is TRBJ2-7, the V gene TRBV18, with unresolved D. Germline CDR1 KGHSH, CDR2 LQKENI. V lost 6 bases to trimming and J lost 3 bases, with 9 bases between them. The CDR3 spans 12 residues. CDR3 DNA: TGTGCCAGCTCCCCCCAGAACTACGAGCAGTACTTC. Protein: CASSPQNYEQYF. Together with reference TRBV18 and TRBJ2-7, the CDR3 gives the full variable domain: NAGVMQNPRHLVRRRGQEARLRCSPMKGHSHVYWYRQLPEEGLKFMVYLQKENIIDESGMPKERFSAEFPKEGPSILRIQQVVRGDSAAYFCASSPQNYEQYFGPGTRLTVT.

This sequence joins TRBV27 and TRBJ2-2; D is tentatively TRBD1 or TRBD2 (6 bases each). The CDR3 covers 17 residues. Germline V gives CDR1 MNHEY, CDR2 SMNVEV (reference sequence). Trimming took off 0 bases at V and 5 bases at J, with 16 bases between the two ends. CDR3 DNA sequence: TGTGCCAGCAGTTTATCCCAACATCAAGGGGGGACCGGGGAGCTGTTTTTT. Protein product: CASSLSQHQGGTGELFF.

The chain carries TRBV29-1 and TRBJ2-5; D unresolved. This CDR3 has 13 residues. Trimming took 7 bases from V and 2 from J, leaving 14 bases between them. CDR1 is SQVTM and CDR2 is ANQGSEA in the germline V gene. The CDR3 nucleotides are TGCAGCGCACCAGTTCACCCACAAGAGACCCAGTACTTC. Its translation is CSAPVHPQETQYF.

The chain has TRBV6-4 and TRBJ2-1, with 8 bases matching TRBD2. V gave up 4 bases and J gave up 8 bases; unmatched junction bases: 7. Germline V gene sequence: CDR1 MRHNA, CDR2 SNTAGT. The CDR3 spans 14 residues. The CDR3: CASSVLAGLDEQFF. In DNA, the CDR3 is TGTGCCAGCAGTGTGTTAGCGGGATTGGATGAGCAGTTCTTC.

The chain has TRBV30 and TRBJ2-7; D unclear. The germline gives CDR1 GTSNPN, CDR2 SVGIG (reference sequence). The V end was cut by 5 bases, the J end by 3 bases, with 8 bases between. This CDR3 has 11 amino acids. CDR3 DNA sequence: TGTGCCTGGCAACACAACTACGAGCAGTACTTC. It yields the protein CAWQHNYEQYF. Full variable domain (missing parts from reference TRBV30 and TRBJ2-7): SQTIHQWPATLVQPVGSPLSLECTVEGTSNPNLYWYRQAAGRGLQLLFYSVGIGQISSEVPQNLSASRPQDRQFILSSKKLLLSDSGFYLCAWQHNYEQYFGPGTRLTVT.

The V and J genes are TRBV7-9 and TRBJ2-1; TRBD2 aligns across 13 bases. Germline values: CDR1 SEHNR, CDR2 FQNEAQ (reference sequence). The CDR3 length is 18 residues. V lost 1 base and J lost 6; bases outside the gene matches: 9. CDR3 loop: CASSLDLITSGRGNEQFF. CDR3 in DNA: TGTGCCAGCAGCTTAGACCTCATCACTAGCGGGAGGGGCAATGAGCAGTTCTTC. Together with reference TRBV7-9 and TRBJ2-1, the CDR3 gives the full variable domain: DTGVSQNPRHKITKRGQNVTFRCDPISEHNRLYWYRQTLGQGPEFLTYFQNEAQLEKSRLLSDRFSAERPKGSFSTLEIQRTEQGDSAMYLCASSLDLITSGRGNEQFFGPGTRLTVL.

The CDR3 region has the DNA TGTGCCAGCAGTCCCTTGGCTTCCTACGAGCAGTACTTC. Translated, it gives CASSPLASYEQYF. The chain employs TRBV28 and TRBJ2-7, with no clear D. Trimming cost V 5 bases and J 1 base, with 9 bases left between them. This CDR3 has 13 residues. Germline V gives CDR1 MDHEN, CDR2 SYDVKM.

The rearrangement links TRBV7-3 to TRBJ2-3; TRBD2 matches at 11 bases. From germline, CDR1 is SGHTA and CDR2 FQGTGA. The CDR3 runs 15 residues. The V segment lost 0 bases and the J segment 5 bases; nucleotides outside the gene matches: 1. The chain's CDR3 is CASSLTLAGVDTQYF. The CDR3 DNA reads TGTGCCAGCAGCTTAACACTAGCGGGAGTAGATACGCAGTATTTT.

CDR3 loop: CASSLGGGAMNTEAFF. CDR3 nucleotides: TGTGCCAGCAGTTTAGGGGGTGGGGCTATGAACACTGAAGCTTTCTTT. The rearrangement joins TRBV28 to TRBJ1-1, with TRBD1 as a possible D gene (5 bases). The V and J ends lost 2 bases and 0 bases respectively, with 13 bases between them. The germline V gene has CDR1 MDHEN and CDR2 SYDVKM. CDR3 length: 16 amino acids.